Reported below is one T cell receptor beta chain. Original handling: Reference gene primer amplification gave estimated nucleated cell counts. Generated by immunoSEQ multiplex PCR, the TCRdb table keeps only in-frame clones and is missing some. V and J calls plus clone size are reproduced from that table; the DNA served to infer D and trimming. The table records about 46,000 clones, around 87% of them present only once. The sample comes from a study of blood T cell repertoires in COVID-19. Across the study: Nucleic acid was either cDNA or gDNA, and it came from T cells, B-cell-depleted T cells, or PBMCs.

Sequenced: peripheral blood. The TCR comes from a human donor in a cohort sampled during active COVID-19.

This CDR3 reads CASSQRGGDTQYF. The CDR3, as DNA: TGTGCCAGCAGCCAGCGGGGAGGAGATACGCAGTATTTT. This chain joins TRBV11-2 and TRBJ2-3; 7 bases are a match to TRBD2. Germline lookup yields CDR1 SGHAT and CDR2 FQNNGV. The CDR3 contains 13 residues. The V gene end was trimmed by 5 bases and the J gene end by 5 bases; junction bases not matched to a gene: 4.